This T cell receptor (beta chain) was profiled in a study of blood T cell repertoires in COVID-19. Whole-study context: Spain, Italy and the United States supplied samples that represented acute and convalescent COVID-19.

The CDR3 totals 13 residues. Trimming took 6 bases from V and 5 from J, leaving 14 bases between them. Germline lookup yields CDR1 SGHNT and CDR2 YYREEE (reference sequence). Original processing notes: Reference gene primers were amplified, and this amplification served to estimate nucleated cell counts. Here immunoSEQ multiplex PCR was the method, and the copy in TCRdb shows in-frame clones only, minus some. V and J calls and clone size come straight from that table; D and trimming were deduced from the DNA. The repertoire holds roughly 230,000 clones, with roughly 87% as singletons. Clinical history as reported by participants underpinned cohort assignment.

Source material: PBMCs or T cells enriched from blood (not recorded which). The sequence came from a man in his thirties or forties in a cohort exposed to, infected with or recovered from COVID-19 (not recorded which). The V gene is TRBV5-4, the J gene TRBJ1-1; D remains ambiguous. In DNA form, the CDR3 reads TGTGCCAGCACCGAGGAGGAGGCGACTGAAGCTTTCTTT. It encodes CASTEEEATEAFF.